These 27 T cell receptor beta chains share one sample of origin, sequenced in a study of response to subunit inactivated influenza vaccine. A single record per CDR3 protein comes from TCRdb applying MiXCR to the RT-PCR reads. The sample yields 300,000 to 350,000 distinct CDR3 sequences, just over 20% seen once. This sample comprised PBMCs from blood, obtained 21 months after vaccination. These receptors originate from a man between 50 and 69 years old who received an inactivated influenza vaccine.

This clonotype was picked up a small number of times. This chain links TRBV6-7 with TRBJ1-6; unclear D gene. Being an ORF, TRBV6-7 has a function that is uncertain. The CDR3 runs 15 residues. V lost 0 bases and J 8 bases, leaving 11 bases between the germline ends. For the CDR3, the DNA is TGTGCCAGCAGTTACTCGTCCGGGAGGGATTCACCCCTCCACTTT. Its protein product is CASSYSSGRDSPLHF.

This sequence joins TRBV29-1 and TRBJ2-3, with D perhaps given as TRBD1 or TRBD2 (5 bases each). Deletions cut 6 bases from V and 0 bases from J, with 13 bases between. This CDR3 comprises 14 residues. Per the germline V gene, CDR1 is SQVTM and CDR2 is ANQGSEA. Here the CDR3 DNA reads TGCAGCGTCGGGACGGCAACTAGCACAGATACGCAGTATTTT. Amino acid sequence: CSVGTATSTDTQYF.

V and J are TRBV5-1 and TRBJ2-7; 14 bases agree with TRBD2. Trimming at V came to 3 bases and at J to 3 bases, leaving 5 bases not matched to a gene. This CDR3 is built from 16 residues. Germline V gene lookup returns CDR1 SGHRS and CDR2 YFSETQ. CDR3 amino acids: CASSSGTSGSGYEQYF. The CDR3 nucleotides are TGCGCCAGCAGCTCCGGGACTAGCGGGAGCGGCTACGAGCAGTACTTC. The variable domain in full, completed from reference TRBV5-1 and TRBJ2-7, reads KAGVTQTPRYLIKTRGQQVTLSCSPISGHRSVSWYQQTPGQGLQFLFEYFSETQRNKGNFPGRFSGRQFSNSRSEMNVSTLELGDSALYLCASSSGTSGSGYEQYFGPGTRLTVT.

For this clonotype: A much larger clonotype is one base distant, so this may be a read error. The V call is TRBV18, the J call TRBJ1-1; 7 bases are shared with TRBD1. V was pared by 3 bases and J by 1 base, with 8 bases of the junction left unmatched. The CDR3 sequence is 16 residues long. Germline V gene lookup returns CDR1 KGHSH and CDR2 LQKENI. CDR3 sequence (DNA): TGTGCCAGCTCACCGGTCTTCGGGACAGAGAACACTGAAGCTTTCTTT. This encodes CASSPVFGTENTEAFF.

This rearrangement joins TRBV5-1 to TRBJ2-7, with 10 bases matching TRBD1. The CDR3 runs to 14 residues. The V gene end was trimmed by 3 bases and the J gene end by 6 bases; junction bases not matched to a gene: 6. CDR1 and CDR2 (germline): SGHRS, YFSETQ. The CDR3 DNA follows: TGCGCCAGCAGCTGGCGGGACAGGGGCGGCGAGCAGTACTTC. Translating it yields CASSWRDRGGEQYF.

A few counts support this clonotype. This sequence joins TRBV29-1 and TRBJ1-1, with a possible D match to TRBD1 (5 bases). V was trimmed by 3 bases and J by 0 bases, leaving 8 bases between them. The CDR3 has 13 residues. Germline lookup yields CDR1 SQVTM and CDR2 ANQGSEA. The CDR3 loop reads CSVESGMNTEAFF. The DNA of the CDR3 is TGCAGCGTTGAGTCAGGGATGAACACTGAAGCTTTCTTT.

This clonotype was counted between two and nine times. The chain employs TRBV4-3 and TRBJ2-7, with D tentatively TRBD1 (5 bases). CDR3 length: 13 amino acids. Trimming stripped 0 bases from V and 5 bases from J, with 8 bases between. CDR1 LGHNA and CDR2 YSLEER come from the germline V gene. Written as DNA, the CDR3 is TGCGCCAGCAGCCAAGAACAGGCGGACGAGCAGTACTTC. It yields the protein CASSQEQADEQYF.

The J gene is TRBJ2-1, the V gene TRBV10-3; a possible D gene is TRBD2 (5 bases). The length of the CDR3 is 13 residues. The germline V gene has CDR1 ENHRY and CDR2 SYGVKD. V lost 3 bases, J lost 10 bases, and 13 bases lay in between. This chain's CDR3 is CAISDERAGEQFF. The CDR3 DNA sequence: TGTGCCATCAGTGATGAGAGGGCAGGCGAGCAGTTCTTC.

This clonotype showed up just a few times. V usage is TRBV7-9 and J usage is TRBJ1-1, with D possibly being TRBD1 (5 bases). The germline V and J ends were trimmed by 4 bases and 4 bases, with 10 bases remaining between them. The CDR3 spans 13 residues. In germline, CDR1 is SEHNR, CDR2 FQNEAQ (reference sequence). This CDR3 reads CASSSYQGTEAFF. The DNA for the CDR3 is TGTGCCAGCAGCTCTTATCAGGGCACTGAAGCTTTCTTT.

CDR3 coding DNA: TGCAGTGCCCACTCCGGGTCAGGGACTTTCTTT. Its protein is CSAHSGSGTFF. The J gene is TRBJ1-1, the V gene TRBV20-1; tentative D call: TRBD1 (5 bases). CDR3 length: 11 amino acids. Germline assignment: CDR1 DFQATT and CDR2 SNEGSKA (reference sequence). Trimming cost V 6 bases and J 12 bases, with 17 bases left between them.

This clonotype was counted a few times. The rearrangement links TRBV4-2 to TRBJ2-2; D is perhaps TRBD1 (6 bases). Germline values: CDR1 LGHNA, CDR2 YNFKEQ. Trimming removed 10 bases from V and 0 bases from J, with 9 bases in between. This CDR3 has 13 amino acids. The CDR3 region has the DNA TGTGCCACTAGGACAGCGAACACCGGGGAGCTGTTTTTT. It translates to CATRTANTGELFF.

This clonotype was seen more than once but under ten times. The rearrangement uses TRBV5-5 and TRBJ2-5, with D uncertain. Between the trimmed V and J ends, which lost 0 bases and 5 bases, there was a span of 8 bases. The germline gives CDR1 SGHKS, CDR2 YYEKEE (reference sequence). The CDR3 consists of 13 residues. The CDR3 spells CASSLVPAETQYF. The CDR3 bases are TGTGCCAGCAGCTTGGTGCCGGCCGAGACCCAGTACTTC.

This clonotype was seen a few times. The CDR3 DNA reads TGCGCCAGCAGCTTTGACAGGGGGCGCGGCTACACCTTC. Translating gives CASSFDRGRGYTF. The rearrangement joins TRBV5-1 to TRBJ1-2; 10 nucleotides align to TRBD1. Trimming cost V 2 bases and J 8 bases; bases outside gene matches: 3. The CDR3 totals 13 residues. CDR1 and CDR2 from the germline V gene are SGHRS and YFSETQ.

This clonotype was found a few times. This chain connects TRBV7-2 to TRBJ1-4; D gene uncertain. The V gene's germline CDR1 is SGHTA and CDR2 FQGNSA. V shed 5 bases and J shed 4 bases, with 11 bases lying between them. This CDR3 is built from 14 residues. CDR3 in amino acids: CASSPRGGNEKLFF. The CDR3 DNA follows: TGTGCCAGCAGCCCCAGAGGTGGTAATGAAAAACTGTTTTTT.

This clonotype has more than one count but fewer than ten. The chain recombines TRBV11-3 with TRBJ1-6; D is uncertain. The CDR3 has 15 residues. Germline V CDR1 and CDR2: SGHNT, YENEEA. Trimming cost V 2 bases and J 8 bases, with 13 bases left between them. CDR3 region: CASSLKTNPYSPLHF. CDR3 nucleotides: TGTGCCAGCAGCTTAAAGACAAACCCTTATTCACCCCTCCACTTT. Full variable domain (rest looked up from reference TRBV11-3 and TRBJ1-6): EAGVVQSPRYKIIEKKQPVAFWCNPISGHNTLYWYLQNLGQGPELLIRYENEEAVDDSQLPKDRFSAERLKGVDSTLKIQPAELGDSAVYLCASSLKTNPYSPLHFGNGTRLTVT.

J is TRBJ2-1 and V is TRBV7-9; D is perhaps TRBD1 or TRBD2 (5 bases each). The V end was cut by 1 base, the J end by 4 bases, with 17 bases between. The length of the CDR3 is 17 residues. Germline V gene sequence: CDR1 SEHNR, CDR2 FQNEAQ (reference sequence). CDR3 bases: TGTGCCAGCAGCTTAGAGGACGGGGCGAAAATATACAATGAGCAGTTCTTC. This gives the protein CASSLEDGAKIYNEQFF.

This clonotype was seen a handful of times. The chain is built from TRBV19 and TRBJ2-7; 7 nucleotides agree with TRBD1. The CDR3 runs 14 residues. Germline values: CDR1 LNHDA, CDR2 SQIVND (reference sequence). The V segment lost 5 bases and the J segment 1 base; nucleotides outside the gene matches: 5. CDR3 DNA sequence: TGTGCCAGTAGTGTCGGACAGGAGTCCTACGAGCAGTACTTC. Translating gives CASSVGQESYEQYF.

V usage is TRBV20-1 and J usage is TRBJ1-2; D ambiguous. Germline CDR1 is DFQATT and CDR2 is SNEGSKA (reference sequence). The CDR3 is 12 residues long. Between the trimmed V and J ends, which lost 3 bases and 4 bases, there was a span of 9 bases. CDR3 nucleotides: TGCAGTGCTAGTCATCAGTTCTATGGCTACACCTTC. Protein product: CSASHQFYGYTF.

The chain links TRBV7-2 to TRBJ1-5; no reliable D call. The CDR3 contains 13 residues. The V gene lost 1 base and the J gene lost 7 bases, with 8 bases spanning the gap. Germline values: CDR1 SGHTA, CDR2 FQGNSA. The CDR3 DNA reads as TGTGCCAGCAGCTTAGTCGTAGGACAGCCCCAGCATTTT. Residues: CASSLVVGQPQHF.

This clonotype was seen a handful of times. The chain carries TRBV4-1 and TRBJ2-1; D tentatively reads TRBD1 or TRBD2 (5 bases each). CDR1 and CDR2 from the germline V gene are MGHRA and YSYEKL. Trimming took 4 bases from V and 7 from J, leaving 11 bases between them. The CDR3 loop spans 13 amino acids. The CDR3 DNA is TGCGCCAGCAGCCCATGGGGGTGGAATGAGCAGTTCTTC. It codes for CASSPWGWNEQFF.

This chain joins TRBV20-1 and TRBJ1-5; D may be TRBD1 (5 bases). CDR3 length: 13 amino acids. The V gene's germline CDR1 is DFQATT and CDR2 SNEGSKA (reference sequence). Trimming shortened V by 5 bases and J by 1 base, and 9 bases separated the two germline ends. CDR3 sequence: CSAGDVSNQPQHF. CDR3 sequence (DNA): TGCAGTGCTGGGGACGTAAGCAATCAGCCCCAGCATTTT.

This clonotype was seen repeatedly, ten times or more. The chain recombines TRBV3-1 with TRBJ1-5; D gene uncertain. Trimming cost V 1 base and J 3 bases, with 10 bases left between them. CDR3 size: 15 residues. CDR1 LGHDT and CDR2 YNNKEL come from the germline V gene (reference sequence). The CDR3 DNA reads as TGTGCCAGCAGCCAAGGGAGTGGCTACAATCAGCCCCAGCATTTT. Translated, it gives CASSQGSGYNQPQHF.

The J gene is TRBJ2-1, the V gene TRBV9; weak D call: TRBD2 (6 bases). Looked up from germline, CDR1 is SGDLS and CDR2 is YYNGEE. V lost 4 bases, J lost 8 bases, and 16 bases lay in between. The CDR3 is 14 amino acids. This chain's CDR3 is CASSPLGGTDEQFF. The CDR3, as DNA: TGTGCCAGCAGCCCTTTGGGGGGAACGGATGAGCAGTTCTTC.

The table lists this clonotype with many counts. The rearrangement uses TRBV25-1 and TRBJ1-2, with unresolved D. This CDR3 is 12 amino acids long. Germline values: CDR1 MGHDK, CDR2 SYGVNS. Trimming stripped 4 bases from V and 1 base from J, with 4 bases between. In DNA form, the CDR3 reads TGTGCCAGCAGTGGGAGTAACTATGGCTACACCTTC. The encoded protein is CASSGSNYGYTF.

This clonotype occurred a few times. This sequence joins TRBV5-1 and TRBJ2-7, with D uncertain. Trimming took 6 bases from V and 2 from J, leaving 12 bases between them. The CDR3 has 13 residues. Germline CDR1 SGHRS, CDR2 YFSETQ. CDR3 in DNA: TGCGCCAGCACCCTCGGCGGAACCTACGAGCAGTACTTC. It yields the protein CASTLGGTYEQYF.

The V gene is TRBV14, the J gene TRBJ2-7; D possibly matches TRBD1 or TRBD2 (5 bases each). V gave up 1 base and J gave up 2 bases, with 12 bases separating them. Germline values: CDR1 SGHDN, CDR2 FVKESK. CDR3 size: 15 residues. CDR3 loop: CASSQVVGTAYEQYF. The DNA of the CDR3 is TGTGCCAGCAGCCAAGTCGTAGGGACGGCCTACGAGCAGTACTTC.

This clonotype was seen more than once but under ten times. V is TRBV5-1 and J is TRBJ1-1; D remains ambiguous. The V end was cut by 7 bases, the J end by 1 base, with 8 bases between. Germline-derived CDR1 and CDR2 are SGHRS and YFSETQ. The CDR3 is made up of 12 amino acids. CDR3 region: CASSDPNTEAFF. The CDR3, as DNA: TGCGCCAGCTCCGACCCGAACACTGAAGCTTTCTTT.